This T cell receptor beta chain was identified in a study of blood T cell repertoires in COVID-19. Overall study context: Donors in the United States, Italy and Spain gave samples during acute or convalescent COVID-19. From T cells, B-cell-depleted T cells, or PBMCs came the material, which was cDNA or gDNA.

Original analysis: Amplification from reference gene primers served as the basis for estimated nucleated cell counts. Assay used: immunoSEQ multiplex PCR; TCRdb lists only in-frame clones, some missing. V, J and clone size derive from that table, while D and trimming were established from the DNA sequence. The data contain some 150,000 clones, roughly 84% of them seen just once; the ten biggest clones take up approximately 10%. Germline V gene lookup returns CDR1 SGHTA and CDR2 FQGNSA. Trimming took 5 bases from V and 7 from J, leaving 14 bases between them. This CDR3 region has 14 residues. The genes are TRBV7-2 and TRBJ1-4; tentatively, D is TRBD1 (5 bases). The clonotype comes from a woman aged 50 to 60 with acute or convalescent COVID-19. Sequencing input: peripheral blood. The CDR3 DNA is TGTGCCAGCAGCACCCGGGGGAGCAGTGAAAAACTGTTTTTT. The encoded protein is CASSTRGSSEKLFF.